The clone carrying this TCR beta chain was recorded many times. The TCR beta CDR3 regions underwent amplification using RNA transcripts as the source. A set of HTBI primers served as the primers for a first-round RT-PCR of the TCR CDR3. TCRdb itself ran the multiplex PCR reads through MiXCR, one entry per CDR3 protein. The sample has about 710,000 distinct CDR3 sequences; about a sixth are singletons. This sample was included in a study of T cells in Graves' hyperthyroidism and ophthalmopathy. With 3 bases removed from V and 3 bases from J, the gap between germline ends came to 14 bases. CDR3 length: 15 amino acids. Germline V gene data show CDR1 as MDHEN and CDR2 as SYDVKM.

This TCR was sampled from a man between 18 and 29 years old with Graves' hyperthyroidism. The chain has TRBV28 and TRBJ2-5, with D perhaps matching TRBD2 (7 bases). The sequencing sample was made of blood. CDR3: CASSFRGRGKETQYF. In nucleotides, the CDR3 is TGTGCCAGCAGTTTTCGTGGGAGGGGGAAAGAGACCCAGTACTTC.